This T cell receptor beta chain stems from a study of cytomegalovirus exposure and HLA in healthy donors (TCRdb year 2017). For the wider study: According to an earlier analysis of around 600 of the donors, 150 million to 200 million T cells yielded 90 million to 130 million unique TCR beta sequences and approximately 280 Gb of sequence data. Around 320 gigabases of sequencing data and roughly 90 million unique TCR sequences were included in an early release covering about 700 HLA-typed donors. Of the 300 to 500 genotyped donors, 75% to 85% were placed in the genetic ancestry cluster associated with self-reported Caucasian donors. The study aimed to test whether cataloging public T cell receptors could reveal signatures of past pathogen exposure. Using immunosequencing, the study profiled T cell repertoires from 666 subjects and related those repertoires to cytomegalovirus serostatus. Along with the roughly 670-subject first cohort, a separate validation cohort of about 110 different subjects was used. The study combined high-throughput TCR immunosequencing, statistical association of individual TCRs with disease status, and machine learning to predict cytomegalovirus infection status. To study patterns of TCR occurrence, a later analysis re-analyzed previously published TCR beta repertoires from 550 to 800 donors and added high-resolution HLA genotyping. The later analysis used no new phenotypic data to find candidate immune exposures, relying instead on TCR beta sequences and their occurrence across donors. An earlier analysis of 587 of the donors used high-throughput TCR beta sequencing to judge whether each TCR beta V gene segment behaved as functional or pseudogenic. Donor age, sex, ethnicity and CMV serostatus were compiled together with the repertoire data. A later genetic analysis took genome-wide SNP genotypes for about 65% of the 666 donors and used that subset as a discovery cohort. Every discovery cohort repertoire had been produced on one sequencing platform. HLA typing included class I and class II loci at four-digit resolution. The number of typed donors differed by locus: roughly 620-640 for A, B, C, DRB1 and DQB1; 500 to 550 for DQA1; approximately 600 for DPA1; and roughly 470 for DPB1. A handful of DR-DQ haplotypes were handled as single units for association and clustering because linkage in the cohort was strong. Across 398 genotyped donors of the cohort, an average of roughly 200,000 unique TCR beta nucleotide sequences per donor were sequenced, and 15% to 20% of those sequences were non-productive. On the study overall, not on this receptor specifically: The study listed 164 TCR beta chains as associated with cytomegalovirus. Cytomegalovirus status was reported to be diagnosed by the classifier with high specificity and sensitivity in both the original and validation cohorts. In a later analysis, HLA-associated TCR beta chains showed more clonal expansion and lower generation probabilities than non-associated chains that were equally common. According to a later genetic analysis, donors in an Asian-associated ancestry cluster had fewer N-insertions in productive TCRs than the approximately 670-donor mean. Some IMGT-functional V segments, including TRBV6-2 and TRBV6-3, could not be told apart with the 87-base-pair reads, so those segments were excluded. Correlated functional status among segregating V segments might reflect linkage disequilibrium, but an unknown experimental factor could not be ruled out. It was suggested by the authors that the approach could potentially be generalized to other disease states and immunological phenotypes. In this cohort, only TCR beta chains were sequenced, and detectable features were limited by the absence of alpha or paired-chain data. A later analysis associated approximately 17,000 TCR beta sequences with specific HLA alleles at a false discovery rate of 0.05. Because counts were too low, roughly 17 rarely observed V segments, including chromosome 9 orphons, were left out of the earlier analysis of about 500 of the donors. The only immune exposure information available for the cohort was CMV serostatus. An earlier analysis of 587 of the donors showed that most TCR beta V segments appeared in productive rearrangements either about 90% or about 30% of the time, which broadly matched IMGT annotations. In vitro tests confirmed that a few of the cytomegalovirus-associated TCR beta chains recognize cytomegalovirus antigens. An association between a missense DCLRE1C variant and V-gene and J-gene trimming of TCR beta chains was found in a later genetic analysis and replicated in an independent cohort. Presence/absence analyses assumed roughly uniform sequencing depth across donors, an assumption that may not hold. HLA typing was unavailable for some donors at each locus, so association tests used only the typed subset. A later analysis found that most CMV-associated TCR beta chains appeared HLA-restricted, with HLA associations seemingly driven largely by CMV exposure. According to a later analysis, parvovirus B19, influenza, CMV and Epstein-Barr virus appeared linked to several top co-occurrence clusters. A further reported finding was that TCR beta sequences accurately predicted the HLA-A and HLA-B alleles for most subjects in the first cohort. When HLA alleles, especially DR and DQ, strongly co-occurred, attributing TCR associations to individual alleles was difficult. A cluster of highly shared sequence variants was judged likely to represent a technical artifact of the sequencing pipeline. According to a later analysis, TCR association rates differed among HLA loci, with DRB1 alleles showing the most associated TCRs and HLA-C alleles showing the fewest. Across donors, most TCR sequences were observed very rarely, whereas some public TCRs were present in many individuals.

The library was built by means of the immunoSEQ multiplex PCR assay. A mixture of 60 forward primers for TCR Vbeta segments and 13 reverse primers for TCR Jbeta segments was used in the multiplex PCR. A multiplex PCR assay on genomic DNA amplified the CDR3 region of rearranged TCR beta genes. The Illumina HiSeq System was used to sequence the amplified TCR beta libraries as 87-base-pair reads. Under the source paper's analysis protocol: Across the 600 to 700 repertoires, a later analysis counted around 80 million unique TCR beta chains, roughly 11 million of which were shared by at least two donors. Raw reads were error-corrected and collapsed into unique sequences by a nearest-neighbor algorithm in which closely related sequences were merged to remove PCR and sequencing errors. To assign V, D and J gene segments, CDR3 sequences were aligned to IMGT reference sequences. For a sequence to be retained, a match of at least six nucleotides was required to both a V gene segment and a J gene segment. Rearrangements were called productive when the CDR3 lacked stop codons and stayed in frame with V and J; all others were non-productive. CDR3 was defined according to IMGT convention as the region running from the second conserved V-encoded cysteine to the conserved J-encoded phenylalanine. The earlier analysis of roughly 590 of the donors excluded sequences that lacked an unambiguous match to a single V gene segment. In an earlier analysis of 450 to 750 of the donors, a V segment was called functional when productive rearrangements were above 56.7%, and segregating when the standard deviation between donors exceeded 5%. A statistical classification framework was developed to diagnose cytomegalovirus status using the catalog of TCR beta chain sequences. In a later analysis, TCR nucleotide sequences were compared against IMGT/GENE-DB human TR gene sequences so that V and J genes could be assigned. In a later analysis, CDR3 sequences and most-parsimonious VDJ recombination scenarios were assigned using the TCRdist pipeline. In a later analysis, each TCR beta chain was defined by its CDR3 amino acid sequence together with its V-gene family, and reads lacking a unique V-gene family were excluded. To address suspected cross-contamination and a sequencing artifact, a later analysis removed several hundred highly shared, low-generation-probability nucleotide sequences. For each public chain, a later analysis derived a clonal expansion index from normalized ranks of inferred template counts within each repertoire. A later analysis computed generation probabilities with a VDJ recombination model fitted to out-of-frame rearrangements, and checked the results against IGoR. Hypergeometric tests were used in a later analysis to score TCR-TCR, TCR-HLA and TCR-CMV co-occurrence, with a repertoire-size bias correction applied to the TCR pairs. In a later analysis, false discovery rates were estimated by permuting HLA or CMV assignments 20 times. In a later analysis, co-occurring TCRs were grouped using DBSCAN, with TCRdist sequence similarity added in when clustering inside HLA-allele-positive subsets. For co-occurrence clustering, repertoires with fewer than 30,000 or more than 120,000 public chains were excluded, along with roughly 5 repertoires with anomalous nucleotide sharing. TCRdb limited this immuneACCESS table to in-frame rearrangements with V and J called. A share of clones is missing; checked studies link under half to unresolved V genes, and the rest is unexplained. For V, J and clone size, that table is used; D and trimming come from the DNA. Across this sample there are 150,000 to 200,000 clones, with more than 75% seen only once. Of the sample, approximately 1.7% is held by the ten largest clones.

In total, over 600 healthy bone marrow donors made up the cohort. All cohort members were sampled while nominally healthy, although unrecorded immune exposures were likely present. The donor tested CMV seronegative and was one of the 352 seronegative cohort members. A peripheral blood sample was provided by each donor, and peripheral blood mononuclear cells were used for TCR beta sequencing. Genomic DNA extraction from the blood cell samples was performed with the Qiagen DNeasy Blood Extraction Kit. Trimming costs V 4 bases and J 4 bases, and their ends lie 7 bases apart. Reading the germline V gene gives CDR1 SGHTA and CDR2 FQGTGA. From the cysteine up to the phenylalanine, the CDR3 has a length of 12 residues. Solely the CDR3 DNA is kept, with 36 bases framed from the first base. Concerning this clone: It has no known antigen specificity. Nothing much larger sits one base from this clone, and base qualities are not available.

The sequenced material came from PBMCs. The sequence joins TRBV7-3 to TRBJ1-1, and the D gene may be TRBD1, 5 bases matching. The TCR was taken from a woman aged 18-30 years in good health and CMV-seronegative. At the DNA level, the sequence is TGTGCCAGCAGCTCCCAGGGCACTGAAGCTTTCTTT. It translates as CASSSQGTEAFF.